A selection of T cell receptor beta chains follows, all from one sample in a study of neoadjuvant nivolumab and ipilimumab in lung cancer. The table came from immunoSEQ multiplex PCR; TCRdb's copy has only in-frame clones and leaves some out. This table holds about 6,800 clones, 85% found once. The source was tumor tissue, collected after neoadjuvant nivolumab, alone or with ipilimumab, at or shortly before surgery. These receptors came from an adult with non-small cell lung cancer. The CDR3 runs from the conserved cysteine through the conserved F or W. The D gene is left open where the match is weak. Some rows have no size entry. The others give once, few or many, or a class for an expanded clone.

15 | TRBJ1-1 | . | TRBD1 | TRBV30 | CAWSGQGAGNTEAFF | TGTGCCTGGAGTGGACAGGGGGCAGGGAACACTGAAGCTTTCTTT
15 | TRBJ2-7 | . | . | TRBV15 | CATSTRTTLGREQYF | TGTGCCACCAGCACCCGGACGACGCTAGGTCGCGAGCAGTACTTC
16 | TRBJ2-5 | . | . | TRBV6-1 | CASSEGRGGNLETQYF | TGTGCCAGCAGTGAAGGGCGTGGGGGTAATTTGGAGACCCAGTACTTC
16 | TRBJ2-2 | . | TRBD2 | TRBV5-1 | CASSLSSGFNTGELFF | TGCGCCAGCAGCTTATCTAGCGGATTTAACACCGGGGAGCTGTTTTTT
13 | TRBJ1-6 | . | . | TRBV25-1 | CASSGYDNSPLHF | TGTGCCAGCAGTGGGTACGATAATTCACCCCTCCACTTT
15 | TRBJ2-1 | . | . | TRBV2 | CASSEGTRSGNEQFF | TGTGCCAGCAGTGAGGGGACCCGTAGCGGCAATGAGCAGTTCTTC
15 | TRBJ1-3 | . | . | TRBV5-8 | CASSFVRGAGNTIYF | TGTGCCAGCAGCTTCGTCAGGGGCGCCGGAAACACCATATATTTT
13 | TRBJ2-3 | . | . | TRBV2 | CASTTGYTDTQYF | TGTGCCAGCACAACAGGTTACACAGATACGCAGTATTTT
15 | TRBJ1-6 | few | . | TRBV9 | CASSLTGGGNSPLHF | TGTGCCAGCTCACTCACGGGGGGCGGTAATTCACCCCTCCACTTT
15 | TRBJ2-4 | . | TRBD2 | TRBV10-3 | CAISESTGGDDIQYF | TGTGCCATCAGTGAGTCGACGGGAGGCGATGACATTCAGTACTTC
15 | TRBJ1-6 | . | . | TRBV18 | CASSPGRFYNSPLHF | TGTGCCAGCTCACCAGGACGGTTCTATAATTCACCCCTCCACTTT
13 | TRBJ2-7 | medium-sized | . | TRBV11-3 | CASSLFMGYEQYF | TGTGCCAGCAGCTTATTCATGGGGTACGAGCAGTACTTC
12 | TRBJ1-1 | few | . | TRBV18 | CASSPPHGEAFF | TGTGCCAGCTCACCACCACACGGTGAAGCTTTCTTT
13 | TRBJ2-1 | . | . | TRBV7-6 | CASSLGKPYEQFF | TGTGCCAGCAGCTTAGGGAAACCCTATGAGCAGTTCTTC
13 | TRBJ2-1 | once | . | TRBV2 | CATSWVVYNEQFF | TGTGCCACCTCATGGGTCGTGTACAATGAGCAGTTCTTC
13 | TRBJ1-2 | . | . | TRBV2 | CASRRQVHYGYTF | TGTGCCAGCAGGAGGCAGGTACACTATGGCTACACCTTC
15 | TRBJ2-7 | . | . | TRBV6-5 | CASSYRGHTTYEQYF | TGTGCCAGCAGTTACAGGGGACACACCACCTACGAGCAGTACTTC
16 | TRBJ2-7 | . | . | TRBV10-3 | CAISESGSAKYYEQYF | TGTGCCATCAGTGAGTCCGGCAGCGCTAAATACTACGAGCAGTACTTC
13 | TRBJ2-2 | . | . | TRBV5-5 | CASSWRDTGELFF | TGTGCCAGCAGTTGGAGGGACACCGGGGAGCTGTTTTTT
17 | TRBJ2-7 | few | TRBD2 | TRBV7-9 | CASSFRWGPKRDHEQYF | TGTGCCAGCAGCTTCCGATGGGGACCTAAGCGGGATCACGAGCAGTACTTC
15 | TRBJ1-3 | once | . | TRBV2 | CASRDQTGSGNTIYF | TGTGCCAGCAGGGACCAGACAGGCTCGGGAAACACCATATATTTT
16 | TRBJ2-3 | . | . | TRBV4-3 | CASSQDPPGSTDTQYF | TGCGCCAGCAGCCAAGATCCCCCGGGGAGCACAGATACGCAGTATTTT
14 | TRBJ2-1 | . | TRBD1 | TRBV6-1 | CAISDRFTYNEQFF | TGTGCCATTTCGGACAGGTTTACCTACAATGAGCAGTTCTTC
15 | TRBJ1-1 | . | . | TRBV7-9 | CASSFHSSVATEAFF | TGTGCCAGCAGCTTTCATTCCTCCGTGGCGACTGAAGCTTTCTTT
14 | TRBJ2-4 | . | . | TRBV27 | CASSPLLGGLYLYF | TGTGCCAGCAGCCCTCTGTTGGGGGGCCTTTATTTGTACTTC
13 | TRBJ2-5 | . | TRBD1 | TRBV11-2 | CASSLQGAETQYF | TGTGCCAGCAGCTTACAGGGGGCGGAGACCCAGTACTTC
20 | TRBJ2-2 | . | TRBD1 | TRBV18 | CASSPLTRGNRGTNTGELFF | TGTGCCAGCTCACCACTAACACGCGGAAACAGGGGGACGAACACCGGGGAGCTGTTTTTT
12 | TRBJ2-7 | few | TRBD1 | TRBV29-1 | CSVEDTGDEQYF | TGCAGCGTTGAAGATACAGGGGACGAGCAGTACTTC
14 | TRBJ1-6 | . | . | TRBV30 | CAWKGVSYNSPLHF | TGTGCCTGGAAAGGGGTGTCCTATAATTCACCCCTCCACTTT
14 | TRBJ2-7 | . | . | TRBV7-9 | CASSPGRASYEQYF | TGTGCCAGCAGCCCCGGAAGGGCCTCCTACGAGCAGTACTTC
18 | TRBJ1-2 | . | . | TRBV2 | CAISPYLVGQGQNYGYTF | TGTGCCATCTCTCCCTACCTGGTGGGACAAGGGCAAAACTATGGCTACACCTTC
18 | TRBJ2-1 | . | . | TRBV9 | CASSVSIAAGAENNEQFF | TGTGCCAGCAGCGTCAGTATAGCGGCAGGGGCTGAGAACAATGAGCAGTTCTTC
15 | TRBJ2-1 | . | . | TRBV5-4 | CASSRTVREDNEQFF | TGTGCCAGCAGCCGGACAGTTCGGGAGGACAATGAGCAGTTCTTC
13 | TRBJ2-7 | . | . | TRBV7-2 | CASSLNRDYEQYF | TGTGCCAGCAGCTTAAACAGGGACTACGAGCAGTACTTC
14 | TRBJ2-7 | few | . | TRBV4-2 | CASSQDARSYEQYF | TGTGCCAGCAGCCAAGATGCGAGGTCCTACGAGCAGTACTTC
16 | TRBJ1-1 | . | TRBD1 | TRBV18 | CASSPGTGNMNTEAFF | TGTGCCAGCTCACCAGGGACAGGGAACATGAACACTGAAGCTTTCTTT
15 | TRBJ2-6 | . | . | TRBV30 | CAWSATGSGANVLTF | TGTGCCTGGAGTGCGACAGGCTCTGGGGCCAACGTCCTGACTTTC
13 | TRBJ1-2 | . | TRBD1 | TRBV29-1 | CSVDLTGESGYTF | TGCAGCGTTGACCTGACAGGGGAATCAGGCTACACCTTC
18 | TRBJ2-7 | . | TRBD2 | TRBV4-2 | CASSQETRLADTPYEQYF | TGTGCCAGCAGCCAAGAAACTCGACTAGCGGATACACCCTACGAGCAGTACTTC
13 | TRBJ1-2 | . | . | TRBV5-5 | CASSPVRSYGYTF | TGTGCCAGCAGCCCGGTCCGATCGTATGGCTACACCTTC
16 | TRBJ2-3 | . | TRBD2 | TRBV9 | CASSVVGGIRTDTQYF | TGTGCCAGCAGCGTAGTGGGGGGGATCCGGACAGATACGCAGTATTTT
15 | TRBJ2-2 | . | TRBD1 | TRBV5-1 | CASSLGDRNTGELFF | TGCGCCAGCAGCTTGGGGGACAGAAACACCGGGGAGCTGTTTTTT
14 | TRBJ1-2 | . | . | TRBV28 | CASSLTARNYGYTF | TGTGCCAGCAGTTTAACAGCACGTAACTATGGCTACACCTTC
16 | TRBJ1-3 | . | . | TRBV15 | CATSRDLGVSGNTIYF | TGTGCCACCAGCAGAGATCTGGGTGTATCTGGAAACACCATATATTTT
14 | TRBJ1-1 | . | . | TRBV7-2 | CASSFDEVRTEAFF | TGTGCCAGCAGCTTTGACGAAGTTCGTACTGAAGCTTTCTTT
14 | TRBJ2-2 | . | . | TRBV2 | CASSEAGGTGELFF | TGTGCCAGCAGTGAAGCAGGGGGCACCGGGGAGCTGTTTTTT
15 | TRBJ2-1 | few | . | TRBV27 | CASSWVAGTYNEQFF | TGTGCCAGCAGTTGGGTAGCAGGGACCTACAATGAGCAGTTCTTC
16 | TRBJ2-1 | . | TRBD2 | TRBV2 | CASSGRLSGGYNEQFF | TGTGCCAGCAGTGGCCGCCTCAGCGGGGGATACAATGAGCAGTTCTTC
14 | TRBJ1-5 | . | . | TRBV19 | CASTLDDNNQPQHF | TGTGCCAGTACACTGGATGACAACAATCAGCCCCAGCATTTT
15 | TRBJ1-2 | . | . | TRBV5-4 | CASRGGPVVNYGYTF | TGTGCCAGCAGGGGGGGGCCGGTGGTTAACTATGGCTACACCTTC
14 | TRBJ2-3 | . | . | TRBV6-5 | CASSPGEAADTQYF | TGTGCCAGCAGCCCCGGTGAGGCGGCAGATACGCAGTATTTT
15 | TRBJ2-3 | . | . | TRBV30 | CAWSRNHFSTDTQYF | TGTGCCTGGAGTAGGAACCACTTTAGCACAGATACGCAGTATTTT
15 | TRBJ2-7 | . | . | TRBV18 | CASSYRDTGPYEQYF | TGTGCCAGCTCATACCGGGACACGGGGCCCTACGAGCAGTACTTC
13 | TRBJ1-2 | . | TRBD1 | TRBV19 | CASSDRGTYGYTF | TGTGCCAGTAGTGACAGGGGCACCTATGGCTACACCTTC
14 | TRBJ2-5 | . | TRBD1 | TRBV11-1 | CASSSNRGQETQYF | TGTGCCAGCAGCTCTAACAGGGGGCAAGAGACCCAGTACTTC
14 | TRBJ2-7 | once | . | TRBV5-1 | CASSLGQSSYEQYF | TGCGCCAGCAGCCTAGGACAGTCTTCCTACGAGCAGTACTTC
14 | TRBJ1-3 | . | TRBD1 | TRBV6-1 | CASSQGAGGNTIYF | TGTGCCAGCAGCCAGGGGGCTGGTGGAAACACCATATATTTT
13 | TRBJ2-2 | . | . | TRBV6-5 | CASSRGISGELFF | TGTGCCAGCAGTAGGGGGATCAGCGGGGAGCTGTTTTTT
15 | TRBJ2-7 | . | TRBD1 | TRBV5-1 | CASGLAGGELYEQYF | TGCGCCAGCGGCCTTGCAGGGGGCGAGCTTTACGAGCAGTACTTC
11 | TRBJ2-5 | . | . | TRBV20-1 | CAPKYSETQYF | TGCGCCCCGAAGTATTCGGAGACCCAGTACTTC